These T cell receptor beta chains were read from a single sample in a study of T cells in Graves' hyperthyroidism and ophthalmopathy. TCRdb reanalysed the multiplex PCR reads using MiXCR and keeps one entry per CDR3 protein. The table includes about 380,000 distinct CDR3 sequences, about 14% detected once. Material for sequencing was blood. The source of these receptors is a man between 25 and 39 years old with Graves' hyperthyroidism that later progressed to Graves' ophthalmopathy. The CDR3 runs from the conserved cysteine through the conserved F or W. The D gene is left open where the match is weak. For some rows the clone size is stated as once, few or many, or as a class when expanded; others skip it.

d_gene	v_gene	j_gene	abundance	CDR3nt	CDR3aa
TRBD1	TRBV20-1	TRBJ1-1	-	TGCAGTGCCCGGCCCCCAGGGGACAGGGAAGCTTTCTTT	CSARPPGDREAFF
TRBD1	TRBV20-1	TRBJ1-1	many	TGCAGTGCTAGATACCCAGGGGGACACACTGAAGCTTTCTTT	CSARYPGGHTEAFF
-	TRBV28	TRBJ1-4	many	TGTGCCAGCAGTTCAGGGTCCGCAACTAATGAAAAACTGTTTTTT	CASSSGSATNEKLFF
-	TRBV5-4	TRBJ2-5	many	TGTGCCAGCAGCCCCACGGTGGCGTACCAAGAGACCCAGTACTTC	CASSPTVAYQETQYF
TRBD2	TRBV6-1	TRBJ2-5	many	TGTGCCAGCAGCTTAGCGGGGGTAGGCCAAGAGACCCAGTACTTC	CASSLAGVGQETQYF
TRBD2	TRBV3-1	TRBJ2-5	many	TGTGCCAGCAGCCAAGCTAGCGGGGGGCAAGAGACCCAGTACTTC	CASSQASGGQETQYF
-	TRBV5-1	TRBJ2-7	many	TGCGCCAGCAGATCACTCGGGACCCGCTACGAGCAGTACTTC	CASRSLGTRYEQYF
-	TRBV30	TRBJ2-1	few	TGTGCCTGGAGTGTACTAAGCGAGCAGTTCTTC	CAWSVLSEQFF
-	TRBV28	TRBJ1-1	many	TGTGCCAGCAGCCCACTCTGGGCTGAAGCTTTCTTT	CASSPLWAEAFF
TRBD1	TRBV15	TRBJ1-4	many	TGTGCCACCAGCAGCCTCAAGGGACAGCTGACTGAAAAACTGTTTTTT	CATSSLKGQLTEKLFF
TRBD1	TRBV11-3	TRBJ2-7	many	TGTGCCAGCAGCCCGGCGACCGGACAGGGGGCCTACGAGCAGTACTTC	CASSPATGQGAYEQYF
TRBD1	TRBV30	TRBJ1-2	-	TGTGCCTGGAGCGTCGACAGGGGTGGGGGCTACACCTTC	CAWSVDRGGGYTF
-	TRBV28	TRBJ2-7	-	TGTGCCAGCAGTTGGGCAGGAGCCTACGAGCAGTACTTC	CASSWAGAYEQYF
-	TRBV14	TRBJ1-3	-	TGTGCCAGCAGCGAAAACTCTGGAAACACCATATATTTT	CASSENSGNTIYF
TRBD2	TRBV20-1	TRBJ2-7	-	TGCAGTGCCCCCAGCATAATTCCGGGACTAGCGGGGGGCTACGAGCAGTACTTC	CSAPSIIPGLAGGYEQYF
-	TRBV7-9	TRBJ1-1	many	TGTGCCAGCAGCCCTCAAGGACAGTTGAACACTGAAGCTTTCTTT	CASSPQGQLNTEAFF
TRBD1	TRBV2	TRBJ1-3	many	TGTGCCAGCAGCTCGGACAGGGCCTTCTTTGGAAACACCATATATTTT	CASSSDRAFFGNTIYF
-	TRBV29-1	TRBJ1-1	few	TGCAGCGGGGGACACCAGAACACTGAAGCTTTCTTT	CSGGHQNTEAFF
TRBD1	TRBV9	TRBJ1-2	-	TGTGCCAGCAGCGCAGGAGGGGGCCTCTATGGCTACACCTTC	CASSAGGGLYGYTF
-	TRBV6-4	TRBJ1-1	few	TGTGCCAGCAGTGACTCGCGGGACGGGAACACTGAAGCTTTCTTT	CASSDSRDGNTEAFF
-	TRBV12-3/TRBV12-4	TRBJ1-1	many	TGTGCCAGCAGCCGGACAGTTATGAACACTGAAGCTTTCTTT	CASSRTVMNTEAFF
-	TRBV6-1	TRBJ2-2	-	TGTGCCAGCAGTGCGACAGGAGGGACCGGGGAGCTGTTTTTT	CASSATGGTGELFF
TRBD1	TRBV6-5	TRBJ1-1	many	TGTGCCAGCAGTTACGGGGACAGGGAAGCTTTCTTT	CASSYGDREAFF
TRBD1	TRBV5-1	TRBJ1-5	few	TGCGCCAGCAGCCTAAGACAGGGGGCTCAGCCCCAGCATTTT	CASSLRQGAQPQHF
TRBD2	TRBV2	TRBJ2-7	many	TGTGCCAGCACCGGAGGAACTAGCGGGACCTACGAGCAGTACTTC	CASTGGTSGTYEQYF
TRBD1	TRBV12-3/TRBV12-4	TRBJ1-4	few	TGTGCCAGCAGTTTCCCAGGGGGATTTGAAAAACTGTTTTTT	CASSFPGGFEKLFF
TRBD1	TRBV2	TRBJ1-5	many	TGTGCCAGCAGTGGGACAGGGAGATATCAGCCCCAGCATTTT	CASSGTGRYQPQHF
-	TRBV5-8	TRBJ2-7	few	TGTGCCAGCAGCTTGGCTACCTACGAGCAGTACTTC	CASSLATYEQYF
-	TRBV11-2	TRBJ2-7	many	TGTGCCAGCGCCTCTTACTACGAGCAGTACTTC	CASASYYEQYF
-	TRBV5-4	TRBJ2-5	few	TGTGCCAGCAGCTTTAAAACCGGGGTCCAAGAGACCCAGTACTTC	CASSFKTGVQETQYF
TRBD1	TRBV28	TRBJ1-2	many	TGTGCCAGCAGTCGACAGGGAATATTTAACTATGGCTACACCTTC	CASSRQGIFNYGYTF
-	TRBV7-7	TRBJ2-7	many	TGTGCCAGCAGCCGACAGTTTTACGAGCAGTACTTC	CASSRQFYEQYF
-	TRBV6-1	TRBJ1-5	many	TGTGCCAGCAGTGTACAGAGGAGCAATCAGCCCCAGCATTTT	CASSVQRSNQPQHF
-	TRBV12-3/TRBV12-4	TRBJ2-7	-	TGTGCCAGCAGTATAAGGCCCGACGAGCAGTACTTC	CASSIRPDEQYF
-	TRBV6-1	TRBJ2-1	many	TGTGCCTCCTCTTGGGACTCGTACAATGAGCAGTTCTTC	CASSWDSYNEQFF
TRBD1	TRBV27	TRBJ1-3	many	TGTGCCAGCAGTGTGGGACAGAGAGGAAACACCATATATTTT	CASSVGQRGNTIYF
-	TRBV4-2	TRBJ2-2	-	TGTGCCAGCAGCCAAGAAGAGGGGGGCACCGGGGAGCTGTTTTTT	CASSQEEGGTGELFF
TRBD1	TRBV28	TRBJ1-5	many	TGTGCCAGCAGTCCCTTCCCCAGGGGGGGTCAGCCCCAGCATTTT	CASSPFPRGGQPQHF
-	TRBV5-6	TRBJ1-2	many	TGTGCCAGCAGCTTGCCCGGGGGAATGCGGGGCTACACCTTC	CASSLPGGMRGYTF